Presented here are 17 T cell receptor beta chains from one specimen sequenced in a study of technical replicates of blood from a few donors. Some clones are missing from TCRdb's copy, which holds only in-frame ones; the method was immunoSEQ multiplex PCR. The sample yields around 50,000 clones, about 96% seen once. Sequences were obtained from T cells isolated from PBMCs. The receptors stem from a human donor in good health.

The chain uses TRBV30 and TRBJ2-1; TRBD2 matches at 14 bases. This CDR3 is built from 18 residues. The germline V gene encodes CDR1 GTSNPN and CDR2 SVGIG (reference sequence). V was pared by 4 bases and J by 2 bases, with 10 bases of the junction left unmatched. The CDR3 loop is CAWTRRLAGGVTYNEQFF. The CDR3 nucleotides are TGTGCCTGGACCCGGCGACTAGCGGGAGGGGTTACCTACAATGAGCAGTTCTTC.

The gene calls are TRBV27 and TRBJ2-7; D gene ambiguous. The V gene's germline CDR1 is MNHEY and CDR2 SMNVEV (reference sequence). V was pared by 3 bases and J by 1 base, with 10 bases between. This CDR3 region has 14 residues. DNA for the CDR3: TGTGCCAGCAGTTTCCTTACTACTTCCTACGAGCAGTACTTC. Encoded protein: CASSFLTTSYEQYF.

This CDR3 is CASSQDPLPGSTDTQYF. For the CDR3, the DNA is TGCGCCAGCAGCCAAGATCCCCTCCCAGGATCTACAGATACGCAGTATTTT. V and J are TRBV4-1 and TRBJ2-3; D remains unclear. V was pared by 0 bases and J by 3 bases, with 16 bases between. The CDR3 loop spans 17 amino acids. The germline V gene encodes CDR1 MGHRA and CDR2 YSYEKL.

This clone was seen once. The V gene is TRBV19, the J gene TRBJ2-7, with D tentatively TRBD2 (6 bases). Germline V lookup: CDR1 LNHDA, CDR2 SQIVND (reference sequence). Trimming took 5 bases from V and 1 from J, leaving 12 bases between them. This CDR3 is built from 14 residues. CDR3: CASSLMAGSYEQYF. CDR3 nucleotide sequence: TGTGCCAGTAGTCTAATGGCGGGATCCTACGAGCAGTACTTC. The entire variable domain, with the rest obtained from reference TRBV19 and TRBJ2-7, is as follows: DGGITQSPKYLFRKEGQNVTLSCEQNLNHDAMYWYRQDPGQGLRLIYYSQIVNDFQKGDIAEGYSVSREKKESFPLTVTSAQKNPTAFYLCASSLMAGSYEQYFGPGTRLTVT.

This CDR3 reads CSVRSLAGVTGELFF. The CDR3 region has the DNA TGCAGCGTCCGATCCCTAGCGGGTGTCACCGGGGAGCTGTTTTTT. This rearrangement joins TRBV29-1 to TRBJ2-2; 8 nucleotides line up with TRBD2. The CDR3 runs to 15 residues. Germline CDR1 SQVTM, CDR2 ANQGSEA. V shed 6 bases and J 4 bases; nucleotides not matched to a gene: 10.

The chain uses TRBV28 and TRBJ2-7; 9 nucleotides line up with TRBD1. The germline V gene has CDR1 MDHEN and CDR2 SYDVKM. This CDR3 is 15 amino acids long. V lost 10 bases and J lost 6; bases outside the gene matches: 16. CDR3 loop: CAISPYRDRDGEQYF. In DNA, the CDR3 is TGTGCCATCTCTCCTTACCGGGACAGGGACGGCGAGCAGTACTTC.

The chain combines TRBV15 with TRBJ2-2; perhaps TRBD2 as D (5 bases). This CDR3 spans 16 amino acids. Germline V lookup: CDR1 LNHNV, CDR2 YYDKDF (reference sequence). Trimming took off 1 base at V and 7 bases at J, with 16 bases between the two ends. CDR3 nucleotides: TGTGCCACCAGCAGAGCGGGGTTCCCCCTGGACGGGGAGCTGTTTTTT. Translating gives CATSRAGFPLDGELFF.

V usage is TRBV19 and J usage is TRBJ1-1; possible D gene TRBD1, 6 bases. Germline CDR1 is LNHDA and CDR2 is SQIVND (reference sequence). The ends were cut back, 3 bases at V and 4 bases at J, with 15 bases in the middle. The CDR3 sequence is 15 residues long. The CDR3 DNA reads TGTGCCAGTAGTATGGTAAACAGGGCGAGCACTGAAGCTTTCTTT. It yields the protein CASSMVNRASTEAFF.

The chain couples TRBV9 to TRBJ1-1; 10 bases agree with TRBD1. This CDR3 is built from 14 residues. CDR1 SGDLS and CDR2 YYNGEE come from the germline V gene. Losses at the gene ends were 4 bases for V and 6 bases for J; bases not matched to a gene: 6. The CDR3 reads CASSLSGQGAEAFF. CDR3 coding DNA: TGTGCCAGCAGCCTATCTGGACAGGGGGCTGAAGCTTTCTTT.

The chain recombines TRBV9 with TRBJ2-7; tentatively, D is TRBD2 (5 bases). Germline values: CDR1 SGDLS, CDR2 YYNGEE. The CDR3 sequence is 14 residues long. Trimming removed 1 base from V and 4 bases from J, with 12 bases in between. The CDR3 sequence is CASSVRASTYEQYF. The CDR3 bases are TGTGCCAGCAGCGTAAGGGCTAGCACGTACGAGCAGTACTTC.

V usage is TRBV7-2 and J usage is TRBJ2-7; 7 bases are a match to TRBD2. The CDR3 spans 19 residues. The germline V gene has CDR1 SGHTA and CDR2 FQGNSA. Losses at the gene ends were 3 bases for V and 7 bases for J; bases not matched to a gene: 24. CDR3 protein: CASSFMLLRMGAGLREQYF. Here the CDR3 DNA reads TGTGCCAGCAGCTTCATGCTCCTTCGAATGGGAGCGGGATTAAGGGAGCAGTACTTC.

The chain is built from TRBV28 and TRBJ2-2, with a weak D call TRBD2 (5 bases). Looked up from germline, CDR1 is MDHEN and CDR2 is SYDVKM. The ends were cut back, 8 bases at V and 2 bases at J, with 12 bases in the middle. The length of the CDR3 is 14 residues. CDR3: CASSGLINTGELFF. As DNA, the CDR3 is TGTGCCAGCTCTGGACTGATTAACACCGGGGAGCTGTTTTTT.

The V and J genes are TRBV28 and TRBJ2-2; 8 bases line up with TRBD2. The V and J ends lost 3 bases and 5 bases, in that order; junction bases with no gene match: 17. This CDR3 is built from 19 residues. CDR1 is MDHEN, CDR2 SYDVKM, per germline. The CDR3 is CASSFSPPLREGLTGELFF. The CDR3 nucleotides are TGTGCCAGCAGTTTTTCGCCTCCTCTACGGGAGGGCCTTACCGGGGAGCTGTTTTTT.

V gene TRBV28 combines with J gene TRBJ1-3; 8 bases line up with TRBD1. This CDR3 is 15 amino acids long. V shed 5 bases and J 3 bases; nucleotides not matched to a gene: 6. Germline CDR1 reads MDHEN; CDR2 reads SYDVKM. The CDR3 loop reads CASSRDRTYGNTIYF. In DNA, the CDR3 is TGTGCCAGCAGTAGGGACAGGACATATGGAAACACCATATATTTT.

CDR3 DNA sequence: TGTGCCTGGGAGGGTATCGGGAGGCAGTACAATGAGCAGTTCTTC. Translated: CAWEGIGRQYNEQFF. The chain joins TRBV30 to TRBJ2-1, with 7 bases identical to TRBD2. This CDR3 spans 15 amino acids. CDR1 and CDR2 from the germline V gene are GTSNPN and SVGIG (reference sequence). The junction had 11 bases not matched to a gene; V was cut back by 5 bases and J by 4 bases.

The chain couples TRBV5-1 to TRBJ1-5; TRBD1 matches at 10 bases. Germline lookup yields CDR1 SGHRS and CDR2 YFSETQ. The CDR3 has 15 amino acids. V lost 7 bases, J lost 0 bases, and 4 bases stayed unmatched. This chain's CDR3 is CASSWTGGSNQPQHF. The CDR3 DNA sequence: TGCGCCAGCTCTTGGACAGGGGGTAGCAATCAGCCCCAGCATTTT.

The count of this clone is one. CDR3 bases: TGTGCCAGCAGCTTAGATTGGGCCACCGAAGCTTTCTTT. Translating it yields CASSLDWATEAFF. The chain carries TRBV11-3 and TRBJ1-1, with D hard to call. V shed 0 bases and J shed 8 bases, with 10 bases lying between them. CDR1 and CDR2 from the germline V gene are SGHNT and YENEEA. The CDR3 is 13 amino acids.